Below, one TCR beta chain is given with its context. Its antigen is not known. The data stem from a study of siplizumab effects on memory and regulatory T cells. Study findings and constraints: It seemed that naive T cells were more diverse than memory cells and were major contributors to the alloresponse. Many proliferating CD4+ or CD8+ clones remained unclassified. Roughly 80-97% of them could not be assigned either a naive or a memory phenotype.

Assayed TCR templates numbered 90,000 to 100,000 for each sample. Produced via immunoSEQ multiplex PCR; TCRdb's table is partial and in-frame only. The sample lists about 85,000 clones; 95% were seen once. V was clipped by 4 bases and J by 3 bases; unmatched bases: 10. Germline CDR1 is SGHNT and CDR2 is YYREEE (reference sequence). The CDR3 is made up of 16 amino acids. This receptor was obtained from a human donor in good health. Sequences were obtained from CD8+ T cells sorted from blood. V and J are TRBV5-4 and TRBJ2-1, with TRBD2 matching 7 bases. The CDR3 is CASSNRLADLYNEQFF. CDR3 sequence (DNA): TGTGCCAGCAGCAATCGGCTAGCGGATCTCTACAATGAGCAGTTCTTC. Complete variable domain (other parts from reference TRBV5-4 and TRBJ2-1): ETGVTQSPTHLIKTRGQQVTLRCSSQSGHNTVSWYQQALGQGPQFIFQYYREEENGRGNFPPRFSGLQFPNYSSELNVNALELDDSALYLCASSNRLADLYNEQFFGPGTRLTVL.